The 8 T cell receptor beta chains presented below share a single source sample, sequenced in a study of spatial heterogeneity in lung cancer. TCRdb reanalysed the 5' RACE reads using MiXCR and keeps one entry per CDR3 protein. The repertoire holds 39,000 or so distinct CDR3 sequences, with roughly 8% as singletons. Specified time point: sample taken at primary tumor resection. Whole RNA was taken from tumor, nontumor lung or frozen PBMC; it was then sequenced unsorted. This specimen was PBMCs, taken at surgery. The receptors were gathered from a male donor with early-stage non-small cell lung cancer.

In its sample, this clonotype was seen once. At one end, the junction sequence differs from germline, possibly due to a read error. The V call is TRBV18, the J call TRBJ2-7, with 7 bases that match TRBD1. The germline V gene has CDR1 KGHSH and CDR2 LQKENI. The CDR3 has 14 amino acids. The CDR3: CASSPGDSSYKQYF. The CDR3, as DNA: TGTGCCAGCTCACCTGGGGACAGCTCCTACAAGCAGTACTTC. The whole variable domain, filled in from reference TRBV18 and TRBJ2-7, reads NAGVMQNPRHLVRRRGQEARLRCSPMKGHSHVYWYRQLPEEGLKFMVYLQKENIIDESGMPKERFSAEFPKEGPSILRIQQVVRGDSAAYFCASSPGDSSYKQYFGPGTRLTVT.

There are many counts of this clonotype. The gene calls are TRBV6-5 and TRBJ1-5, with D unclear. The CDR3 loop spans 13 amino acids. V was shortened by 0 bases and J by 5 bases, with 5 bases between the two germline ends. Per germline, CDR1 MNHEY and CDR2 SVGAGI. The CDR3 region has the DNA TGTGCCAGCAGTTACTCGTTAGATCAGCCCCAGCATTTT. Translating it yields CASSYSLDQPQHF.

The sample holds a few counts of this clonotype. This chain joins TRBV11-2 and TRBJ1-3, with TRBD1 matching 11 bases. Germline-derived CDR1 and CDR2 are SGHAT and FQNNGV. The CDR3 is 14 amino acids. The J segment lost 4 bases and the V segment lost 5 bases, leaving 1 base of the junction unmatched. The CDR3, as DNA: TGTGCCAGCAGCCGGGACAGGGGGGGAAACACCATATATTTT. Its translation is CASSRDRGGNTIYF. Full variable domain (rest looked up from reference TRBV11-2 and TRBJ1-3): EAGVAQSPRYKIIEKRQSVAFWCNPISGHATLYWYQQILGQGPKLLIQFQNNGVVDDSQLPKDRFSAERLKGVDSTLKIQPAKLEDSAVYLCASSRDRGGNTIYFGEGSWLTVV.

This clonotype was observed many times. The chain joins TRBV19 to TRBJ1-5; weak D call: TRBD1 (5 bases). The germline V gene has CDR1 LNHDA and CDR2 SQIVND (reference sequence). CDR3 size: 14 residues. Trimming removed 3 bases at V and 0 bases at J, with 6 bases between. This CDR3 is CASSMQGSNQPQHF. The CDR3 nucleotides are TGTGCCAGTAGTATGCAGGGTAGCAATCAGCCCCAGCATTTT.

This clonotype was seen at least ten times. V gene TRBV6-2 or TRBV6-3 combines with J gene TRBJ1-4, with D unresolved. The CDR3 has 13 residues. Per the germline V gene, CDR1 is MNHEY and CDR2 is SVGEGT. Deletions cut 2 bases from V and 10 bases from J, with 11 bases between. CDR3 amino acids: CASSYAGPGKLFF. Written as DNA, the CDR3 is TGTGCCAGCAGTTACGCCGGCCCTGGAAAACTGTTTTTT.

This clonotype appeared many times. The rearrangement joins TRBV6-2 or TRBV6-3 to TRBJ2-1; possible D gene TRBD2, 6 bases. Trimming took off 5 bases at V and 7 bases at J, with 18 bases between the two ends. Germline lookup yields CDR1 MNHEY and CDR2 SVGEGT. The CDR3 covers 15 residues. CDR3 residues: CASSPLTQEGNEQFF. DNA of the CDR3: TGTGCCAGCAGTCCCCTTACCCAGGAGGGGAATGAGCAGTTCTTC.

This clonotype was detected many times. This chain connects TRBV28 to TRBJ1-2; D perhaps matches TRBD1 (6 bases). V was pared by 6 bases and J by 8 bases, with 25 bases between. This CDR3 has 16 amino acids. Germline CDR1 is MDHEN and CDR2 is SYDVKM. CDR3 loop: CASSLAGMGAAEGYTF. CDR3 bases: TGTGCCAGCAGCCTAGCTGGGATGGGGGCGGCGGAGGGCTACACCTTC.

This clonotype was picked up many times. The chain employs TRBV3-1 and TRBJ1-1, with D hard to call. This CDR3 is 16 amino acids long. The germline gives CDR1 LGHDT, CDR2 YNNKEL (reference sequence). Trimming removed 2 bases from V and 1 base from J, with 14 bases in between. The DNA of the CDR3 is TGTGCCAGCAGCCAAACCCCGAGAGGGAAGAACACTGAAGCTTTCTTT. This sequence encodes CASSQTPRGKNTEAFF.